The clone carrying this TCR beta chain was seen a few times. Its specificity is not known. Germline V gives CDR1 MGHDK, CDR2 SYGVNS. The CDR3 loop spans 17 amino acids. Trimming removed 8 bases at V and 6 bases at J, with 28 bases between. This sample is drawn from a study of T-cell memory formation after mild COVID-19. From 5'RACE with constant-segment primers came TCR alpha and TCR beta cDNA libraries that carried sample barcodes and UMIs. In TCRdb, the 5' RACE reads were re-called with MiXCR into one record per CDR3 protein. The sample has about 270,000 distinct CDR3 sequences, 15% to 20% seen once; the top ten hold roughly 25%. Study findings and constraints: The study found balanced CD4/CD8 in clones contracting day 15 to 85 and a CD4+ lean in later expanders. CM and EM subsets held most contracting CD4+ clones; EMRA held CD8+ ones. Cross-reactive memory appears to have joined, as suggested by some responding clones showing up in pre-infection memory.

What was sequenced was PBMCs or a T cell subset sorted from them (not recorded which). This clonotype was obtained from a man between 18 and 29 years old who had mild COVID-19 (a few samples of this study predate the infection). Cell type and time point are not known. This chain links TRBV25-1 with TRBJ1-1; D call uncertain. The CDR3 loop reads CASRPFLGTPNLAEAFF. As DNA, the CDR3 is TGTGCCAGCCGACCTTTTCTTGGCACCCCGAATCTAGCTGAAGCTTTCTTT.